These T cell receptor beta chains were read from a single sample in a study of early T cells in non-severe SARS-CoV-2 infection. Via MiXCR, TCRdb re-called the 5' RACE reads, giving one row per CDR3 protein. In the table there are some 59,000 distinct CDR3 sequences, 8% to 13% of which are singletons. Sequenced sample: whole blood. The receptors here all came from an adult who was a healthcare worker with PCR-confirmed SARS-CoV-2 infection or an uninfected control (not recorded which). Both conserved end residues are part of each CDR3. D genes are given only for firm matches. Not every row has a clone size; where given, it reads once, few, many or a size class.

D	size	V	J	CDR3	DNA
-	many	TRBV5-1	TRBJ2-7	CASSLIKNEQYF	TGCGCCAGCAGCCTCATAAAAAACGAGCAGTACTTC
TRBD2	-	TRBV2	TRBJ2-1	CASSVGLAARFF	TGTGCCAGCAGTGTGGGACTAGCGGCCCGGTTCTTC
TRBD1	-	TRBV7-8	TRBJ2-2	CASSNPGGFSGELFF	TGTGCCAGCAGCAACCCAGGGGGCTTTAGCGGGGAGCTGTTTTTT
TRBD2	-	TRBV12-3/TRBV12-4	TRBJ2-1	CASRNSGGTYNEQFF	TGTGCCAGCAGAAATAGCGGGGGAACCTACAATGAGCAGTTCTTC
-	-	TRBV24-1	TRBJ2-2	CATSDRSGVHTGELFF	TGTGCCACCAGTGATAGGTCGGGAGTCCACACCGGGGAGCTGTTTTTT
TRBD2	-	TRBV4-2	TRBJ2-7	CASSQWGSGDSEQYF	TGTGCCAGCAGCCAATGGGGAAGCGGGGATTCCGAGCAGTACTTC
-	many	TRBV6-4	TRBJ1-5	CASSDFRDGYWESNQPQHF	TGTGCCAGCAGTGACTTCAGGGACGGGTATTGGGAAAGCAATCAGCCCCAGCATTTT
TRBD2	-	TRBV7-2	TRBJ2-5	CASSFPPWREKETQYF	TGTGCCAGCAGCTTTCCCCCTTGGCGGGAGAAAGAGACCCAGTACTTC
-	many	TRBV18	TRBJ2-3	CASSPRTSTDTQYF	TGTGCCAGCTCACCTAGGACCAGCACAGATACGCAGTATTTT
TRBD1	many	TRBV20-1	TRBJ1-6	CSARISGTGVSPLHF	TGCAGTGCTAGGATCTCCGGGACAGGGGTTTCACCCCTCCACTTT
-	-	TRBV5-1	TRBJ2-7	CASSLRADYEQYF	TGCGCCAGCAGCCTCAGGGCGGACTACGAGCAGTACTTC
-	many	TRBV20-1	TRBJ2-7	CSAQMDYPYEQYF	TGCAGTGCGCAGATGGACTACCCCTACGAGCAGTACTTC
-	many	TRBV19	TRBJ1-5	CASSIIGGGTFSNQPQHF	TGTGCCAGTAGTATAATAGGCGGTGGGACATTTAGCAATCAGCCCCAGCATTTT
-	many	TRBV28	TRBJ1-1	CASSSGGGAGVEAFF	TGTGCCAGCAGTTCCGGCGGAGGGGCCGGGGTTGAAGCTTTCTTT
-	few	TRBV30	TRBJ2-7	CAWSEWGLTYEQYF	TGTGCCTGGAGTGAATGGGGGCTAACTTACGAGCAGTACTTC
-	many	TRBV4-2	TRBJ1-1	CASSQVGQQNTEAFF	TGTGCCAGCAGCCAAGTCGGACAGCAGAACACTGAAGCTTTCTTT
-	many	TRBV18	TRBJ1-3	CASSPLPGLEDSGNTIYF	TGTGCCAGCTCACCATTGCCGGGCCTAGAGGACTCTGGAAACACCATATATTTT
TRBD1	many	TRBV6-6	TRBJ2-1	CASSYTGENEQFF	TGTGCCAGCAGTTATACAGGGGAGAATGAGCAGTTCTTC
-	many	TRBV5-1	TRBJ2-7	CASSVGSGSYEQYF	TGCGCCAGCAGCGTGGGGAGCGGATCCTACGAGCAGTACTTC
-	-	TRBV18	TRBJ1-1	CASSTQGIAEAFF	TGTGCCAGCTCAACACAGGGTATCGCTGAAGCTTTCTTT
TRBD1	few	TRBV6-2/TRBV6-3	TRBJ1-5	CASSGQVHQPQHF	TGTGCCAGCAGTGGACAGGTTCATCAGCCCCAGCATTTT
TRBD2	many	TRBV7-3	TRBJ2-1	CASSLGAGGYNEQFF	TGTGCCAGCAGCTTAGGAGCGGGGGGTTACAATGAGCAGTTCTTC
TRBD2	many	TRBV6-2/TRBV6-3	TRBJ2-6	CASIARQLRTSPSGANVLTF	TGTGCCAGCATCGCCCGACAGTTAAGGACTAGTCCTTCTGGGGCCAACGTCCTGACTTTC
-	many	TRBV7-8	TRBJ2-1	CASGRGQTSYNEQFF	TGTGCCAGCGGGAGAGGACAGACTTCCTACAATGAGCAGTTCTTC
-	-	TRBV5-1	TRBJ2-5	CASSFSDGQETQYF	TGCGCCAGCAGCTTTTCTGACGGTCAAGAGACCCAGTACTTC
-	many	TRBV7-2	TRBJ2-5	CASSPELRYQETQYF	TGTGCCAGCAGCCCCGAGTTGCGGTACCAAGAGACCCAGTACTTC
TRBD2	-	TRBV2	TRBJ2-2	CASNYLAGGSGELFF	TGTGCCAGCAACTATCTAGCGGGAGGGTCCGGGGAGCTGTTTTTT
-	-	TRBV10-3	TRBJ2-7	CAISETAQNEQYF	TGTGCCATCAGTGAGACAGCGCAAAACGAGCAGTACTTC
-	many	TRBV7-2	TRBJ1-6	CASSLTSFNSPLHF	TGTGCCAGCAGCCTGACCTCGTTTAATTCACCCCTCCACTTT
-	many	TRBV7-7	TRBJ2-5	CASSLGGGGKGPQYF	TGTGCCAGCAGCTTAGGGGGGGGCGGAAAAGGGCCCCAGTACTTC
-	-	TRBV12-3/TRBV12-4	TRBJ2-5	CASTGVRETQYF	TGTGCCAGCACCGGGGTTAGAGAGACCCAGTACTTC
-	many	TRBV29-1	TRBJ1-1	CSSRAERNTEAFF	TGCAGCTCGAGGGCAGAAAGGAACACTGAAGCTTTCTTT
-	-	TRBV29-1	TRBJ1-2	CSVRELNYGYTF	TGCAGCGTCAGGGAATTAAACTATGGCTACACCTTC
-	many	TRBV5-1	TRBJ1-2	CASSLESRGYTF	TGCGCCAGCAGCTTGGAGTCGCGGGGCTACACCTTC
-	many	TRBV30	TRBJ2-7	CAWSASGYEQYF	TGTGCCTGGAGTGCCAGCGGGTACGAGCAGTACTTC
-	few	TRBV30	TRBJ2-3	CAWSAGNTQYF	TGTGCCTGGAGTGCAGGGAATACGCAGTATTTT
-	-	TRBV12-3/TRBV12-4	TRBJ2-1	CASRSGRGYNEQFF	TGTGCCAGCAGATCGGGCCGGGGCTACAATGAGCAGTTCTTC
-	-	TRBV20-1	TRBJ2-3	CSAYSRTDTQYF	TGCAGTGCCTACAGCCGCACAGATACGCAGTATTTT
TRBD1	few	TRBV20-1	TRBJ2-4	CSARDRSGRGTIQYF	TGCAGTGCTAGAGATCGTAGTGGCAGGGGGACCATTCAGTACTTC
-	-	TRBV6-2/TRBV6-3	TRBJ2-7	CASNSHGGTGEQYF	TGTGCCAGCAACTCACACGGCGGGACGGGCGAGCAGTACTTC
TRBD2	-	TRBV5-1	TRBJ2-1	CASSWGTSGSYNEQFF	TGCGCCAGCAGCTGGGGGACTAGCGGATCCTACAATGAGCAGTTCTTC